A selection of T cell receptor beta chains follows, all from one sample in a study of cytomegalovirus exposure and HLA in healthy donors. Data came from immunoSEQ multiplex PCR; TCRdb stores just in-frame clones and leaves some out. The table lists roughly 300,000 clones, about nine tenths of them singletons, with roughly 1.2% in the top ten. The sample comprised PBMCs. These receptors all come from a woman in her twenties or thirties in good health and CMV-seropositive. Both conserved end residues are part of each CDR3. A D gene is named only where the DNA matches it firmly. The size of a clone is reported for some rows only, either as once, few or many, or as a class for expanded clones.

>-|TRBJ2-5|TRBV2|-
CASSRDGMQETQYF
TGTGCCAGCAGCCGGGACGGAATGCAAGAGACCCAGTACTTC
>-|TRBJ2-5|TRBV10-3|-
CAIGRGEETQYF
TGTGCCATTGGGCGCGGCGAAGAGACCCAGTACTTC
>TRBD2|TRBJ2-1|TRBV4-1|few
CASSQDHVGTSEFF
TGCGCCAGCAGCCAAGATCATGTCGGGACTAGTGAGTTCTTC
>-|TRBJ2-7|TRBV27|-
CASSPGRAYEQYF
TGTGCCAGCAGCCCGGGTCGCGCCTACGAGCAGTACTTC
>-|TRBJ2-7|TRBV28|-
CASRPQGLTETYEQYF
TGTGCCAGCAGACCCCAGGGGTTGACGGAGACCTACGAGCAGTACTTC
>-|TRBJ2-2|TRBV5-1|-
CASSSSGTSTGELFF
TGCGCCAGCAGCTCGTCCGGGACTTCAACCGGGGAGCTGTTTTTT
>-|TRBJ1-4|TRBV27|-
CASRRDRVLEKLFF
TGTGCCAGCAGGAGGGACCGCGTGTTAGAAAAACTGTTTTTT
>TRBD2|TRBJ2-7|TRBV7-2|-
CASSTGGTIYEQYF
TGTGCCAGCAGCACGGGAGGGACTATCTACGAGCAGTACTTC
>-|TRBJ2-2|TRBV2|-
CASRKGGDTGELFF
TGTGCCAGCAGAAAAGGAGGCGACACCGGGGAGCTGTTTTTT
>-|TRBJ2-1|TRBV28|once
CASSLVGGGSLRVEQFF
TGTGCCAGCAGTTTGGTCGGGGGCGGCTCCCTTAGGGTCGAGCAGTTCTTC
>-|TRBJ1-1|TRBV4-3|-
CASSQGRGTEAFF
TGCGCCAGCAGCCAAGGCAGGGGCACTGAAGCTTTCTTT
>-|TRBJ2-2|TRBV11-2|-
CASSLIAPSNTGELFF
TGTGCCAGCAGCTTAATTGCACCATCAAACACCGGGGAGCTGTTTTTT
>TRBD2|TRBJ2-1|TRBV4-3|few
CASSPDRGLAGGNEQFF
TGCGCCAGCAGCCCAGACCGTGGACTAGCGGGAGGTAATGAGCAGTTCTTC
>-|TRBJ1-2|TRBV27|-
CASSSNNPTNYGYTF
TGTGCCAGCAGTTCTAACAACCCGACTAACTATGGCTACACCTTC
>-|TRBJ1-4|TRBV6-6|-
CASSYLGLGEKLFF
TGTGCCAGCAGTTACTTGGGGTTGGGTGAAAAACTGTTTTTT
>TRBD1|TRBJ1-2|TRBV2|-
CASSGDRGSYTF
TGTGCCAGCAGTGGAGACAGGGGTAGCTACACCTTC
>-|TRBJ1-4|TRBV5-1|-
CASSSRGPNEKLFF
TGCGCCAGCAGCTCCAGGGGTCCTAATGAAAAACTGTTTTTT
>-|TRBJ2-5|TRBV7-8|few
CASSLDRVRSEQETQYF
TGTGCCAGCAGCTTAGACAGGGTGAGGAGCGAACAAGAGACCCAGTACTTC
>TRBD1|TRBJ2-7|TRBV7-6|-
CASSLGTAYEQYF
TGTGCCAGCAGCCTAGGGACAGCCTACGAGCAGTACTTC
>TRBD1|TRBJ1-1|TRBV19|few
CASKGAWDTEAFF
TGTGCCAGTAAGGGGGCATGGGACACTGAAGCTTTCTTT